The rows below give T cell receptor beta chains drawn from one sample of a study of blood T cell repertoires in COVID-19. Sequencing was performed with immunoSEQ multiplex PCR; in TCRdb, only in-frame clones are kept and a portion is missing. Among 100,000 to 150,000 clones listed, more than 60% were seen once. Input material: peripheral blood. Receptors were obtained from a woman aged 70-85 years with acute or convalescent COVID-19. CDR3s include the opening cysteine and the closing phenylalanine or tryptophan. A D gene is named only where the DNA matches it firmly. Clone size is not always given. Where it is, it says once, few, many or a class for expanded clones.

V gene: TRBV19; clone size: -; J gene: TRBJ1-5; D gene: TRBD1; CDR3 DNA: TGTGCCAGTAGTATAAATAAGGGGACAGGGACGTTCAATCAGCCCCAGCATTTT; CDR3 protein: CASSINKGTGTFNQPQHF
V gene: TRBV6-2/TRBV6-3; clone size: -; J gene: TRBJ2-3; D gene: TRBD2; CDR3 DNA: TGTGCCAGCAGTTACAGGCAGCGGGGGCTCACAGATACGCAGTATTTT; CDR3 protein: CASSYRQRGLTDTQYF
V gene: TRBV30; clone size: -; J gene: TRBJ1-6; D gene: TRBD1; CDR3 DNA: TGTGCCTGGAGGGGACAGGTGAATTCACCCCTCCACTTT; CDR3 protein: CAWRGQVNSPLHF
V gene: TRBV20-1; clone size: -; J gene: TRBJ1-5; D gene: TRBD1; CDR3 DNA: TGCAGTGCTAGTGTGGGGGGACAGGGGGCAGTCGGTAATCAGCCCCAGCATTTT; CDR3 protein: CSASVGGQGAVGNQPQHF
V gene: TRBV29-1; clone size: -; J gene: TRBJ1-1; D gene: TRBD1; CDR3 DNA: TGCAGCGTTGGACAGGGTAGCACTGAAGCTTTCTTT; CDR3 protein: CSVGQGSTEAFF
V gene: TRBV5-1; clone size: -; J gene: TRBJ1-2; D gene: -; CDR3 DNA: TGCGCCAGCAGCTTGGATGGAGGACTCTATGGCTACACCTTC; CDR3 protein: CASSLDGGLYGYTF
V gene: TRBV5-1; clone size: once; J gene: TRBJ2-3; D gene: -; CDR3 DNA: TGCGCCAGCAGCTTGGGATTACAAGATACGCAGTATTTT; CDR3 protein: CASSLGLQDTQYF
V gene: TRBV28; clone size: -; J gene: TRBJ2-5; D gene: TRBD2; CDR3 DNA: TGTGCCAGCAGGGGTATCTCAGCGGGGACTCAAGAGACCCAGTACTTC; CDR3 protein: CASRGISAGTQETQYF
V gene: TRBV5-1; clone size: -; J gene: TRBJ2-5; D gene: TRBD2; CDR3 DNA: TGCGCCAGCAGAACCGGGACTAGCGGGAGTTGGGAGACCCAGTACTTC; CDR3 protein: CASRTGTSGSWETQYF
V gene: TRBV3-1/TRBV3-2; clone size: -; J gene: TRBJ2-5; D gene: TRBD2; CDR3 DNA: TGTGCCAGCAGCCAAGACCAAGGACTAGCGGGGGAAGAGACCCAGTACTTC; CDR3 protein: CASSQDQGLAGEETQYF
V gene: TRBV12-3/TRBV12-4; clone size: -; J gene: TRBJ2-7; D gene: -; CDR3 DNA: TGTGCCAGCAGCCACTCCTACGAGCAGTACTTC; CDR3 protein: CASSHSYEQYF
V gene: TRBV28; clone size: few; J gene: TRBJ1-4; D gene: TRBD1; CDR3 DNA: TGTGCCAGCATTCCGGACAGGGGAGGGGAAAAACTGTTTTTT; CDR3 protein: CASIPDRGGEKLFF
V gene: TRBV6-1; clone size: -; J gene: TRBJ1-6; D gene: -; CDR3 DNA: TGTGCCAGCAGTGAAAACAGGGTGCGAAATTCACCCCTCCACTTT; CDR3 protein: CASSENRVRNSPLHF
V gene: TRBV6-6; clone size: -; J gene: TRBJ1-5; D gene: -; CDR3 DNA: TGTGCCAGCAGCCCCGGTCAGCCCCAGCATTTT; CDR3 protein: CASSPGQPQHF
V gene: TRBV5-1; clone size: -; J gene: TRBJ1-1; D gene: -; CDR3 DNA: TGCGCCAGCAGCTTGACGTCGGGGACTGAGGCTGAAGCTTTCTTT; CDR3 protein: CASSLTSGTEAEAFF
V gene: TRBV15; clone size: -; J gene: TRBJ1-5; D gene: -; CDR3 DNA: TGTGCCACCAGCAGAGATCTTGGACACTACAATCAGCCCCAGCATTTT; CDR3 protein: CATSRDLGHYNQPQHF
V gene: TRBV5-1; clone size: -; J gene: TRBJ1-2; D gene: -; CDR3 DNA: TGCGCCAGCAGCTTGGTGGGGGCAGGTGATGGCTACACCTTC; CDR3 protein: CASSLVGAGDGYTF
V gene: TRBV18; clone size: -; J gene: TRBJ1-5; D gene: -; CDR3 DNA: TGTGCCAGCTCACCACAGGGGCAGCCCCAGCATTTT; CDR3 protein: CASSPQGQPQHF
V gene: TRBV9; clone size: -; J gene: TRBJ1-3; D gene: -; CDR3 DNA: TGTGCCAGCAGCGTAGCGACAGGTGGAAACACCATATATTTT; CDR3 protein: CASSVATGGNTIYF
V gene: TRBV19; clone size: -; J gene: TRBJ1-3; D gene: -; CDR3 DNA: TGTGCCAGTAGTCAAAAAAAGAGCTCTGGAAACACCATATATTTT; CDR3 protein: CASSQKKSSGNTIYF
V gene: TRBV15; clone size: -; J gene: TRBJ1-1; D gene: -; CDR3 DNA: TGTGCCACCAGCAGCGGGGGGATGTTGAACACTGAAGCTTTCTTT; CDR3 protein: CATSSGGMLNTEAFF
V gene: TRBV5-1; clone size: -; J gene: TRBJ2-1; D gene: -; CDR3 DNA: TGCGCCAGCAGCTTGGCAACAGGGCTCGGGGAGCAGTTCTTC; CDR3 protein: CASSLATGLGEQFF
V gene: TRBV5-1; clone size: -; J gene: TRBJ1-1; D gene: TRBD1; CDR3 DNA: TGCGCCAGCAGCATGGCAGGGGGGAACACTGAAGCTTTCTTT; CDR3 protein: CASSMAGGNTEAFF
V gene: TRBV9; clone size: -; J gene: TRBJ2-1; D gene: TRBD2; CDR3 DNA: TGTGCCAGCAGCCCAAACCCCAAGCGGGGGGGTCGAGGGTACAATGAGCAGTTCTTC; CDR3 protein: CASSPNPKRGGRGYNEQFF
V gene: TRBV21-1; clone size: -; J gene: TRBJ2-2; D gene: -; CDR3 DNA: TGTGCCAGCAGCAAATTGAGTAGCGGGAGGGCCAACACCGGGGAGCTGTTTTTT; CDR3 protein: CASSKLSSGRANTGELFF
V gene: TRBV19; clone size: once; J gene: TRBJ2-3; D gene: TRBD2; CDR3 DNA: TGTGCCAGTAGTATAGATAGCGGGAGCACAGATACGCAGTATTTT; CDR3 protein: CASSIDSGSTDTQYF
V gene: TRBV29-1; clone size: -; J gene: TRBJ1-1; D gene: -; CDR3 DNA: TGCAGCGTTGGGAACAGGCTGAACACTGAAGCTTTCTTT; CDR3 protein: CSVGNRLNTEAFF
V gene: TRBV7-6; clone size: -; J gene: TRBJ2-2; D gene: TRBD1; CDR3 DNA: TGTGCCAGCAGCGGATCGGGACAGGGGAATTCCGGGGAGCTGTTTTTT; CDR3 protein: CASSGSGQGNSGELFF
V gene: TRBV7-9; clone size: once; J gene: TRBJ2-5; D gene: -; CDR3 DNA: TGTGCCAGCAGCAGCGCTATTCGTGAGACCCAGTACTTC; CDR3 protein: CASSSAIRETQYF
V gene: TRBV27; clone size: few; J gene: TRBJ1-6; D gene: -; CDR3 DNA: TGTGCCAGCCGGGCCGGGGGTCGCGATTCACCCCTCCACTTT; CDR3 protein: CASRAGGRDSPLHF
V gene: TRBV6-2/TRBV6-3; clone size: -; J gene: TRBJ2-3; D gene: TRBD1; CDR3 DNA: TGTGCCAGCAGCCCTCCTCCGGGACAGGGGGCACCAGATACGCAGTATTTT; CDR3 protein: CASSPPPGQGAPDTQYF
V gene: TRBV2; clone size: -; J gene: TRBJ2-3; D gene: -; CDR3 DNA: TGTGCCAGCAGTGTACAGGGTCCCACAGATACGCAGTATTTT; CDR3 protein: CASSVQGPTDTQYF
V gene: TRBV19; clone size: -; J gene: TRBJ2-7; D gene: -; CDR3 DNA: TGTGCCAGTAGTATAGATCTTCGGGGATACGAGCAGTACTTC; CDR3 protein: CASSIDLRGYEQYF
V gene: TRBV19; clone size: -; J gene: TRBJ2-7; D gene: TRBD2; CDR3 DNA: TGTGCCAGTAGTCTCCGACTAGCGGGAGACGAGCAGTACTTC; CDR3 protein: CASSLRLAGDEQYF
V gene: TRBV30; clone size: -; J gene: TRBJ2-3; D gene: TRBD2; CDR3 DNA: TGTGCCTGGAGGGATCCGGGACTAGTAGTTGATACGCAGTATTTT; CDR3 protein: CAWRDPGLVVDTQYF
V gene: TRBV6-5; clone size: -; J gene: TRBJ2-2; D gene: -; CDR3 DNA: TGTGCCAGCAAGATCGGGGACACCGGGGAGCTGTTTTTT; CDR3 protein: CASKIGDTGELFF
V gene: TRBV20-1; clone size: -; J gene: TRBJ2-7; D gene: TRBD2; CDR3 DNA: TGCAGTGCTAGTTTTGCGGGAGGAGCCCTTTCCGAGCAGTACTTC; CDR3 protein: CSASFAGGALSEQYF
V gene: TRBV19; clone size: -; J gene: TRBJ1-6; D gene: -; CDR3 DNA: TGTGCCAGTAGTATAGCCGGGACTGGGCCTTCCTTCTACTATAATTCACCCCTCCACTTT; CDR3 protein: CASSIAGTGPSFYYNSPLHF
V gene: TRBV20-1; clone size: -; J gene: TRBJ2-3; D gene: -; CDR3 DNA: TGCAGTGCTAGTCCGCCGGCGGGATTAGCGCGAAACACAGATACGCAGTATTTT; CDR3 protein: CSASPPAGLARNTDTQYF
V gene: TRBV5-1; clone size: few; J gene: TRBJ1-1; D gene: -; CDR3 DNA: TGCGCCAGCACACCGACACGTCCGAACACTGAAGCTTTCTTT; CDR3 protein: CASTPTRPNTEAFF
V gene: TRBV7-2; clone size: -; J gene: TRBJ2-7; D gene: -; CDR3 DNA: TGTGCCAGCAGCTCCTCTCTCTACGAGCAGTACTTC; CDR3 protein: CASSSSLYEQYF
V gene: TRBV18; clone size: -; J gene: TRBJ1-2; D gene: -; CDR3 DNA: TGTGCCAGCTCACCGGGGGAGGATGGCTACACCTTC; CDR3 protein: CASSPGEDGYTF
V gene: TRBV28; clone size: -; J gene: TRBJ1-5; D gene: TRBD1; CDR3 DNA: TGTGCCAGCAGGACAGGGGCAAGATATCAGCCCCAGCATTTT; CDR3 protein: CASRTGARYQPQHF
V gene: TRBV6-5; clone size: -; J gene: TRBJ1-2; D gene: TRBD1; CDR3 DNA: TGTGCCAGCAGTTACAGAAAAGGGGGACAGGGCTATGGCTACACCTTC; CDR3 protein: CASSYRKGGQGYGYTF
V gene: TRBV6-1; clone size: -; J gene: TRBJ2-5; D gene: TRBD1; CDR3 DNA: TGTGCCAGCAGTGAAGGGGACAGGGGAGGGGTGGAGACCCAGTACTTC; CDR3 protein: CASSEGDRGGVETQYF
V gene: TRBV10-3; clone size: -; J gene: TRBJ1-6; D gene: -; CDR3 DNA: TGTGCCATCAGTGAGTCGAGGAATTCACCCCTCCACTTT; CDR3 protein: CAISESRNSPLHF
V gene: TRBV28; clone size: -; J gene: TRBJ1-5; D gene: TRBD1; CDR3 DNA: TGTGCCAGCAGTCCCGGAACAGGGGGCTATCAGCCCCAGCATTTT; CDR3 protein: CASSPGTGGYQPQHF
V gene: TRBV11-2; clone size: -; J gene: TRBJ2-2; D gene: TRBD2; CDR3 DNA: TGTGCCAGCACCTCGGGACTAGCGGGGGGCGCGAACACCGGGGAGCTGTTTTTT; CDR3 protein: CASTSGLAGGANTGELFF
V gene: TRBV19; clone size: -; J gene: TRBJ1-1; D gene: -; CDR3 DNA: TGTGCCAGTAGCGGACTCCCCAACACTGAAGCTTTCTTT; CDR3 protein: CASSGLPNTEAFF
V gene: TRBV24-1; clone size: many; J gene: TRBJ1-2; D gene: TRBD1; CDR3 DNA: TGTGCCACCAGTGGGAATCCGGGACAGGGAAGTGGCTACACCTTC; CDR3 protein: CATSGNPGQGSGYTF
V gene: TRBV9; clone size: -; J gene: TRBJ2-7; D gene: TRBD1; CDR3 DNA: TGTGCCAGCAGCCCACGGACAGGGGGCACCTACGAGCAGTACTTC; CDR3 protein: CASSPRTGGTYEQYF
V gene: TRBV5-1; clone size: -; J gene: TRBJ2-7; D gene: TRBD1; CDR3 DNA: TGCGCCAGCAGCTGGGGGACAGTCCCTTCCTACGAGCAGTACTTC; CDR3 protein: CASSWGTVPSYEQYF
V gene: TRBV7-9; clone size: -; J gene: TRBJ1-1; D gene: TRBD1; CDR3 DNA: TGTGCCAGCAGCCCCGACAGGGGGGACACTGAAGCTTTCTTT; CDR3 protein: CASSPDRGDTEAFF
V gene: TRBV3-1/TRBV3-2; clone size: -; J gene: TRBJ2-7; D gene: -; CDR3 DNA: TGTGCCAGCAGCCCCCGAGGTGGCCCCTACGAGCAGTACTTC; CDR3 protein: CASSPRGGPYEQYF
V gene: TRBV24-1; clone size: -; J gene: TRBJ2-2; D gene: -; CDR3 DNA: TGTGCCACCAGTGATCGGCGGGGAACGCCCGGGGAGCTGTTTTTT; CDR3 protein: CATSDRRGTPGELFF
V gene: TRBV12-3/TRBV12-4; clone size: -; J gene: TRBJ2-1; D gene: TRBD1; CDR3 DNA: TGTGCCAGCAGCGGGACAGGGTTTGAGCAGTTCTTC; CDR3 protein: CASSGTGFEQFF
V gene: TRBV7-9; clone size: -; J gene: TRBJ2-5; D gene: TRBD2; CDR3 DNA: TGTGCCAGCAGCTTAGATAATAGCGGGAGGGAAGAGACCCAGTACTTC; CDR3 protein: CASSLDNSGREETQYF
V gene: TRBV13; clone size: -; J gene: TRBJ1-2; D gene: -; CDR3 DNA: TGTGCCAGCAGCTTCCCGGAGGGGAATTATGGCTACACCTTC; CDR3 protein: CASSFPEGNYGYTF
V gene: TRBV2; clone size: -; J gene: TRBJ1-4; D gene: TRBD1; CDR3 DNA: TGTGCCAGCAACCAGGGGGCCCAGAATGAAAAACTGTTTTTT; CDR3 protein: CASNQGAQNEKLFF
V gene: TRBV7-9; clone size: few; J gene: TRBJ1-2; D gene: -; CDR3 DNA: TGTGCCAGCAGCTCAACAGAGAACTATGGCTACACCTTC; CDR3 protein: CASSSTENYGYTF